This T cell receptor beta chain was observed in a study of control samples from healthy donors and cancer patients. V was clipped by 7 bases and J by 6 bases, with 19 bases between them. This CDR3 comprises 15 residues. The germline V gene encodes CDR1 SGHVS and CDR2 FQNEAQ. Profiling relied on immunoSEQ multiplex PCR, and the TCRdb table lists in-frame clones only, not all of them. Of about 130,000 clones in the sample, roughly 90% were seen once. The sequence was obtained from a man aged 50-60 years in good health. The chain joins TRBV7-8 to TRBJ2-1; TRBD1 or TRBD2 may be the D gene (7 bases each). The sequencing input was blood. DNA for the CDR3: TGTGCCAGCAACCCGCAGGGGGGGGTTGCCAATGAGCAGTTCTTC. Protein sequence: CASNPQGGVANEQFF.